This T cell receptor (beta chain) derives from a study of blood T cells in healthy people across ages. CDR1 and CDR2 from the germline V gene are MNHNS and SASEGT. V shed 1 base and J shed 0 bases, with 10 bases lying between them. The length of the CDR3 is 16 residues. A second PCR, run for about 7 to 11 cycles, used a sample-barcoded 5' primer plus a J-beta primer mix. TCRdb fed the 5' RACE reads into MiXCR, producing one record per CDR3 protein. Counted here are around 970,000 distinct CDR3 sequences, 51% occurring once; the ten biggest clones make up 20% to 25%. This clonotype occurred many times.

The chain recombines TRBV6-1 with TRBJ2-4; tentatively, D is TRBD2 (5 bases). Source material: blood. The source of this sequence is a woman aged 60 to 75 in good health. The CDR3 DNA reads TGTGCCAGCAGTGAAGGAGCGGAACTAGCCAAAAACATTCAGTACTTC. As protein: CASSEGAELAKNIQYF.